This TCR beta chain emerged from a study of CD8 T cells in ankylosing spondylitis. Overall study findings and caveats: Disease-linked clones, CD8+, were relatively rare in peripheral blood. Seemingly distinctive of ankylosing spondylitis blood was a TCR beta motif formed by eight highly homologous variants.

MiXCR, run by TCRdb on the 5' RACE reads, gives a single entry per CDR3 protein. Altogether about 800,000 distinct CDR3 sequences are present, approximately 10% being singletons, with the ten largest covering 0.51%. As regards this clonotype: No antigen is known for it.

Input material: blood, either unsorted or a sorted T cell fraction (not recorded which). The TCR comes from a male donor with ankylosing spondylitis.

The CDR3 protein is CASSYDPGLSADYGYTF. As DNA, the CDR3 is TGTGCCAGCAGTTACGACCCGGGACTCTCGGCGGACTATGGCTACACCTTC. This sequence joins TRBV6-5 and TRBJ1-2; D is perhaps TRBD1 (5 bases). The CDR3 extends over 17 amino acids. Trimming removed 2 bases from V and 3 bases from J, with 19 bases in between. The V gene's germline CDR1 is MNHEY and CDR2 SVGAGI.